This T cell receptor (beta chain) emerged from a study of shared clonotypes between healthy human individuals. Points from the study as a whole: Only blood was sampled; tissue repertoires likely differ.

Germline V lookup: CDR1 SGHTS, CDR2 YDEGEE. The junction had 6 bases not matched to a gene; V was cut back by 0 bases and J by 5 bases. The CDR3 loop spans 16 amino acids. This table comes from immunoSEQ multiplex PCR, and its TCRdb copy is limited to in-frame clones, with some not included. The data contain millions of clones, 90% to 95% of them singletons. Notes on this clone: Its antigen remains unknown.

The chain employs TRBV5-8 and TRBJ2-5; 11 nucleotides match TRBD1. The TCR was taken from a man younger than 35 in good health. The sequencing sample was made of naive CD4+ T cells sorted from blood. The subset: CD45RA+ positively selected. The CDR3 nucleotides are TGTGCCAGCAGCTTGGTATTCGGACAGGGGGCGGAGACCCAGTACTTC. Amino acids: CASSLVFGQGAETQYF.